This TCR beta chain was recovered during a study of memory CD4+ T cells and cytomegalovirus serostatus. The sort gate was single viable CD3+CD4+CD8-CD45RO+ cells for memory CD4+ T cells. This clone came up a few times. Repertoires were generated with immunoSEQ multiplex PCR, while TCRdb's copy carries only in-frame clones and drops some. The data contain 56,000 or so clones, roughly 87% of them seen just once; the ten biggest clones take up approximately 0.4%. The sample taken for sequencing was memory CD4+ T cells from blood. The receptor comes from an adult in good health and CMV-seronegative.

CDR3 bases: TGTGCCAGCGAGAGAGGAGGACAGGAGCTAGCTTTCTTT. Translating it yields CASERGGQELAFF. The gene calls are TRBV28 and TRBJ1-1; TRBD1 matches at 7 bases. From germline, CDR1 is MDHEN and CDR2 SYDVKM. CDR3 length: 13 residues. With V trimmed by 8 bases and J by 10 bases, 13 bases remained unmatched.